Each of the 17 T cell receptor beta chains below was sequenced from the same sample in a study of cytomegalovirus exposure and HLA in healthy donors (dated by TCRdb to 2016 to 2017). The library was built by means of the immunoSEQ multiplex PCR assay. For the multiplex PCR, a mixture combining 60 forward primers for TCR Vbeta segments and 13 reverse primers for TCR Jbeta segments was used. TCRdb obtained this table from immuneACCESS and retained in-frame rearrangements with V and J assigned. These tables miss some clones; where compared with another copy, unresolved V genes account for less than half of the shortfall, and the remainder is unexplained. For this sample the table gives around 200,000 clones, of which 70% to 80% were detected only once. The ten largest clonotypes hold roughly 3.6% of the sample. Sequencing was done on a sample of PBMCs. All receptors derive from a woman aged 55-70 years in good health and CMV-seropositive.

V is TRBV5-4 and J is TRBJ2-5; D is ambiguous. The V end was cut by 2 bases, the J end by 1 base, with 9 bases between. CDR1 and CDR2 (germline): SGHNT, YYREEE (reference sequence). CDR3 length: 14 residues. The CDR3 sequence is CASSFTTRQETQYF. Written as DNA, the CDR3 is TGTGCCAGCAGCTTTACTACCCGCCAAGAGACCCAGTACTTC.

The rearrangement joins TRBV5-1 to TRBJ2-7, with 8 bases identical to TRBD1. This CDR3 comprises 15 residues. Trimming cost V 6 bases and J 2 bases; bases outside gene matches: 10. Germline V CDR1 and CDR2: SGHRS, YFSETQ. The CDR3 DNA reads as TGCGCCAGCACCCCTCGACAGGGGCTGACCTACGAGCAGTACTTC. Translated, it gives CASTPRQGLTYEQYF.

This clone has just a few counts. V usage is TRBV29-1 and J usage is TRBJ2-5; TRBD1 might be the D (7 bases). Germline V lookup: CDR1 SQVTM, CDR2 ANQGSEA. CDR3 size: 17 residues. The ends were cut back, 1 base at V and 5 bases at J, with 23 bases in the middle. DNA of the CDR3: TGCAGCGTTGAAGGATTGCAGGGGGGTAGGCAGTGGGAGACCCAGTACTTC. This translates into CSVEGLQGGRQWETQYF.

This clone appeared once. The chain links TRBV5-1 to TRBJ2-3; 12 positions agree with TRBD2. Germline CDR1 is SGHRS and CDR2 is YFSETQ. The CDR3 is 16 residues long. The V gene end was trimmed by 5 bases and the J gene end by 0 bases; junction bases not matched to a gene: 4. The CDR3: CASSPTSGGSTDTQYF. In DNA, the CDR3 is TGCGCCAGCAGTCCGACTAGCGGGGGTAGCACAGATACGCAGTATTTT.

The chain carries TRBV11-1 and TRBJ2-3; D might be TRBD2 (5 bases). The CDR3 sequence is 13 residues long. V lost 1 base and J lost 3, with 5 bases in between. The V gene's germline CDR1 is SGHAT and CDR2 FQDESV (reference sequence). CDR3 sequence (DNA): TGTGCCAGCAGCTTAGGAGGGACAGATACGCAGTATTTT. Translating it yields CASSLGGTDTQYF.

This chain uses TRBV29-1 with TRBJ2-1; D remains ambiguous. The CDR3 is 10 amino acids. In germline, CDR1 is SQVTM, CDR2 ANQGSEA. Between the trimmed V and J ends, which lost 4 bases and 8 bases, there was a span of 6 bases. In DNA, the CDR3 is TGCAGCGTTGGTCGGGATGAGCAGTTCTTC. Translating it yields CSVGRDEQFF.

This rearrangement joins TRBV27 to TRBJ1-2; D might be TRBD1 (6 bases). Trimming cost V 5 bases and J 7 bases, with 14 bases left between them. CDR1 is MNHEY and CDR2 is SMNVEV in the germline V gene (reference sequence). CDR3 size: 13 residues. The CDR3 nucleotides read TGTGCCAGCAGTCTCTTCGGACAGTTTGGCTACACCTTC. Translated: CASSLFGQFGYTF.

The chain combines TRBV30 with TRBJ1-3, with D maybe TRBD1 (6 bases). Trimming shortened V by 2 bases and J by 4 bases, and 12 bases separated the two germline ends. Germline CDR1 is GTSNPN and CDR2 is SVGIG (reference sequence). The CDR3 totals 14 residues. The CDR3 coding sequence is TGTGCCTGGAGTAACAGGGAGTCAGGAAACACCATATATTTT. Translated: CAWSNRESGNTIYF.

The chain is built from TRBV28 and TRBJ1-1; possible D gene TRBD1, 5 bases. Germline V lookup: CDR1 MDHEN, CDR2 SYDVKM. V lost 6 bases and J lost 11, with 19 bases in between. CDR3 size: 13 residues. The CDR3 sequence is CASRTGEGLVAFF. The CDR3 DNA follows: TGTGCCAGCAGGACGGGGGAGGGTCTAGTGGCTTTCTTT.

V gene TRBV14 combines with J gene TRBJ2-7; D may be TRBD1 (5 bases). The CDR3 length is 13 residues. The germline gives CDR1 SGHDN, CDR2 FVKESK. V was clipped by 4 bases and J by 6 bases, with 13 bases between them. The CDR3 DNA sequence: TGTGCCAGCAGCCCAAACTACAGGTTCGAGCAGTACTTC. Its translation is CASSPNYRFEQYF. The full variable domain, rest sourced from reference TRBV14 and TRBJ2-7, is EAGVTQFPSHSVIEKGQTVTLRCDPISGHDNLYWYRRVMGKEIKFLLHFVKESKQDESGMPNNRFLAERTGGTYSTLKVQPAELEDSGVYFCASSPNYRFEQYFGPGTRLTVT.

This chain links TRBV29-1 with TRBJ1-5, with 11 bases fitting TRBD1. CDR3 length: 14 residues. Germline CDR1 reads SQVTM; CDR2 reads ANQGSEA. J lost 6 bases, V lost 5 bases, and 6 bases had no gene match. The CDR3 DNA follows: TGCAGCGTTAAGGACAGGGGGCTTTCTCAGCCCCAGCATTTT. Protein: CSVKDRGLSQPQHF.

J is TRBJ1-4 and V is TRBV28; a possible D gene is TRBD1 (6 bases). Germline lookup yields CDR1 MDHEN and CDR2 SYDVKM. The CDR3 contains 15 residues. The V and J ends lost 6 bases and 6 bases respectively, with 17 bases between them. The CDR3 DNA reads TGTGCCAGCAGCGGAGGGGGGGGAAAGCATGAAAAACTGTTTTTT. Encoded protein: CASSGGGGKHEKLFF.

The chain uses TRBV15 and TRBJ2-7, with no clear D. Germline V gene lookup returns CDR1 LNHNV and CDR2 YYDKDF (reference sequence). The CDR3 is 13 amino acids. V was trimmed by 6 bases and J by 2 bases, leaving 11 bases between them. For the CDR3, the DNA is TGTGCCACCAGAGAGTCCAACGCCTACGAGCAGTACTTC. It yields the protein CATRESNAYEQYF.

The chain joins TRBV27 to TRBJ2-7, with D possibly matching TRBD2 (5 bases). This CDR3 is built from 11 residues. Germline CDR1 reads MNHEY; CDR2 reads SMNVEV (reference sequence). Trimming shortened V by 6 bases and J by 12 bases, and 15 bases separated the two germline ends. The CDR3 is CASRRYSVAYF. The CDR3 bases are TGTGCCAGCAGGAGATATAGCGTGGCGTACTTC.

The chain uses TRBV2 and TRBJ2-2; 8 nucleotides line up with TRBD1. The CDR3 sequence is 13 residues long. The germline V gene has CDR1 SNHLY and CDR2 FYNNEI. The V segment lost 5 bases and the J segment 6 bases; nucleotides outside the gene matches: 2. CDR3 coding DNA: TGTGCCAGCAGTAGCAGGGGGCCCGGGGAGCTGTTTTTT. Translating it yields CASSSRGPGELFF.

The rearrangement joins TRBV2 to TRBJ2-2; TRBD2 matches 9 bases. V was clipped by 2 bases and J by 3 bases; unmatched bases: 1. CDR1 SNHLY and CDR2 FYNNEI come from the germline V gene. The CDR3 is 15 residues long. CDR3 region: CASSELAGDTGELFF. In DNA, the CDR3 is TGTGCCAGCAGTGAATTAGCGGGGGACACCGGGGAGCTGTTTTTT.

As regards this clone: At one of its ends the junction is not consistent with the germline gene, which may arise from a read error. CDR3 DNA: TGTACCAGCAGTGTAAGCCCCAACCCACTCTATGGCTACACCTTC. Its protein product is CTSSVSPNPLYGYTF. The chain uses TRBV2 and TRBJ1-2, with no clear D. The CDR3 has 15 amino acids. Looked up from germline, CDR1 is SNHLY and CDR2 is FYNNEI.